The text below deals with one TCR beta chain. Its antigen is unidentified. The authors generated TCR beta cDNA through 5'RACE template switching with UMIs. TCRdb re-called the 5' RACE reads and gives one entry per CDR3 protein, without DNA. The sample yields about 450,000 distinct CDR3 sequences, of which the top ten take up 7.3%. The CDR3 is made up of 14 amino acids. CDR1 and CDR2 (germline): SGHKS, YYEKEE (reference sequence). This entry belongs to a study of T cells expressing NK-cell markers. Study conclusions and caveats: Of the CD8+ T cell pool in six donors, roughly 1.0-8% was accounted for by dominant NKG2C+ clonotypes. Four of the donors also had these clonotypes leading their CD3+CD56-NKG2C+ fraction.

The chain uses TRBV5-5 and TRBJ1-2. The source is a woman between 18 and 70 years old in good health. Sequences were obtained from blood T cells: a sorted CD56 or NKG2C T cell subset, CD4+ or CD8+ T cells, or bulk PBMC T cells (not recorded which). This CDR3 reads CASSLASANYGYTF.